Detailed here is one T cell receptor beta chain. Its antigen is currently unknown. The data originate from a study of post-analysis software for immune sequencing data. Looking at the study overall: Some patients lacked subtype; others had relapsing-remitting, secondary progressive or progressive-relapsing disease.

Study conclusions and caveats: Analysis by F measure revealed that same-batch samples clustered strongly together. Controls significantly exceeded multiple sclerosis patients in normalized Chao1 diversity. The study found TRBV5-6, TRBV5-1 and TRBV20-1 among five TRBV segments more frequent in patients than controls.

The authors incorporated unique molecular identifiers into the TCR beta cDNA libraries. MiXCR was run by TCRdb on the PCR reads, yielding one entry per CDR3 protein. The sample has some 700,000 distinct CDR3 sequences, 55% to 70% seen once. Germline V gene data show CDR1 as MNHEY and CDR2 as SMNVEV (reference sequence). Trimming left V 5 bases short and J 4 bases short, with 12 bases between. The CDR3 length is 13 residues. This receptor was identified in a girl between 2 and 10 years old with multiple sclerosis. The chain couples TRBV27 to TRBJ2-7; no reliable D call. Source material: blood. The CDR3 spells CASSPGDPYEQYF. The CDR3 DNA reads as TGTGCCAGCAGTCCCGGCGACCCTTACGAGCAGTACTTC.